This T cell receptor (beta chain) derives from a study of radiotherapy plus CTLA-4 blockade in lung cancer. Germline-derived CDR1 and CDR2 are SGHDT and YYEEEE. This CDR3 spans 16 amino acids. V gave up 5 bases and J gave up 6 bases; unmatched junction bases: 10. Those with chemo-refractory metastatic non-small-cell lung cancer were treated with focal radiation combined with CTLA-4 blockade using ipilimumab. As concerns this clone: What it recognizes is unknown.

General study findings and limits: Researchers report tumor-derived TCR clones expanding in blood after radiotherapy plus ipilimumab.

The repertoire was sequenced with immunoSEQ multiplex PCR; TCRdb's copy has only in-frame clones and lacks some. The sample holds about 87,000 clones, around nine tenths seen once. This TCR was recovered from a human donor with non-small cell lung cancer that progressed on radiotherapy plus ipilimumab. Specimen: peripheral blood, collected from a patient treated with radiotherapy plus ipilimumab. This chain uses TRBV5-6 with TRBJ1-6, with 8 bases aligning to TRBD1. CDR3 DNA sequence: TGTGCCAGCAGTTGGTGGACAGGGACCTCTAATTCACCCCTCCACTTT. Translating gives CASSWWTGTSNSPLHF.